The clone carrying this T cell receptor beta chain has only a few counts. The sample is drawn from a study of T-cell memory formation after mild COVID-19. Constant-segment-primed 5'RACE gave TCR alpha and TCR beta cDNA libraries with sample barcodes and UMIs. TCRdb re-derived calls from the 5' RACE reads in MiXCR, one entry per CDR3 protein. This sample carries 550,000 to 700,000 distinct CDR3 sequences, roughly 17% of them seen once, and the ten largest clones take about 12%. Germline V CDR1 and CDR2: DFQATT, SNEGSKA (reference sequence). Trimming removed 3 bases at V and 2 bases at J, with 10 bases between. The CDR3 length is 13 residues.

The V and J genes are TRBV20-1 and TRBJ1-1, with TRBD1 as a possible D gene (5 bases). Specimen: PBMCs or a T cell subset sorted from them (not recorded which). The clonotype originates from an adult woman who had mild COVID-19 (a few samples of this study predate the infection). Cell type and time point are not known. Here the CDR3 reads CSARVGTNTEAFF. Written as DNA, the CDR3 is TGCAGTGCTAGGGTGGGGACTAACACTGAAGCTTTCTTT.